These 18 T cell receptor beta chains were sequenced from one sample in a study of metastatic and nonmetastatic thyroid tumors. With MiXCR, TCRdb called clones anew from the PCR reads. The table has some 35,000 clones, 25% to 30% seen once. Not a single patient had been given any form of treatment at any point before undergoing thyroid surgery. Sequenced: blood. Receptors originate from a female donor with papillary thyroid cancer or a benign thyroid nodule (not recorded which). Some clones in this sample may be carry-over from other donors' samples.

On this clone: One junction end does not reproduce the germline sequence, and a read error may be involved. The genes are TRBV6-1 and TRBJ1-2; TRBD1 agrees at 7 bases. The V gene's germline CDR1 is MNHNS and CDR2 SASEGT. CDR3 length equals 16 residues. CDR3 residues: CAISVSGGLANYGYTF. As DNA, the CDR3 is TGTGCCATCAGTGTGTCAGGGGGACTAGCTAACTATGGCTACACCTTC.

A remark on this clone: Since a much larger clone is just one base distant, this may be a read error. The V and J genes are TRBV5-4 and TRBJ2-7; D possibly corresponds to TRBD1 (5 bases). The CDR3 totals 13 residues. CDR1 and CDR2 from the germline V gene are SGHNT and YYREEE (reference sequence). The CDR3, as DNA: TGCGCCGGCAGCCTAGGACATCTCTACGAGCAGTACTTC. This encodes CAGSLGHLYEQYF.

A note on this clone: This may come from a read error, since a much larger clone is one base off. This chain connects TRBV9 to TRBJ2-3, with a weak D call TRBD2 (6 bases). The CDR3 runs to 16 residues. V gave up 3 bases and J gave up 4 bases, with 18 bases separating them. Germline CDR1 and CDR2: SGDLS and YYNGEE. In nucleotides, the CDR3 is TGTGCCAGCAGCGATACTAGCTGGCGAATTGCAGATACGCAGTATTTT. It translates to CASSDTSWRIADTQYF.

This clone was seen repeatedly, ten times or more. A much larger clone lies one base from this, so it may be a read error. The rearrangement uses TRBV12-3 or TRBV12-4 and TRBJ2-7; perhaps TRBD2 as D (6 bases). The V end lost 7 bases, the J end lost 2 bases, and 15 bases lay between the germline ends. The CDR3 runs 14 residues. CDR3 DNA sequence: TGTGCCAGCAATCCACGCCCGGGGGCCTACGAGCAGTACTTC. Encoded protein: CASNPRPGAYEQYF.

This rearrangement joins TRBV18 to TRBJ1-6; D call uncertain. The CDR3 extends over 15 amino acids. Germline CDR1 KGHSH, CDR2 LQKENI. Trimming shortened V by 0 bases and J by 11 bases, and 14 bases separated the two germline ends. This CDR3 is CASSPPERYNTPLHF. CDR3 nucleotide sequence: TGTGCCAGCTCACCACCGGAGCGGTACAATACACCCCTCCACTTT.

This clone is medium-sized within its sample. The CDR3 reads CASSLLGWGQLNNSPLHF. The CDR3 bases are TGTGCCAGCAGTTTATTGGGGTGGGGACAACTAAATAATTCACCCCTCCACTTT. The V call is TRBV28, the J call TRBJ1-6; D is perhaps TRBD1 (6 bases). The CDR3 covers 18 residues. V lost 1 base to trimming and J lost 5 bases, with 18 bases between them. The germline CDR1 and CDR2 sequences are MDHEN and SYDVKM.

This clone was observed at least ten times. This chain joins TRBV10-3 and TRBJ2-1; D ambiguous. This CDR3 is built from 12 residues. The V and J ends lost 0 bases and 10 bases respectively, with 7 bases between them. Germline V CDR1 and CDR2: ENHRY, SYGVKD. In nucleotides, the CDR3 is TGTGCCATCAGTGAGTCCGGGCGGGAGCAGTTCTTC. Translated, it gives CAISESGREQFF.

The chain recombines TRBV11-2 with TRBJ2-6; maybe TRBD2 (7 bases). The germline V gene has CDR1 SGHAT and CDR2 FQNNGV. Trimming took off 4 bases at V and 0 bases at J, with 13 bases between the two ends. The CDR3 is 17 amino acids. The chain's CDR3 is CASSSRGGSSGANVLTF. CDR3 sequence (DNA): TGTGCCAGCAGCTCCAGGGGCGGGAGCTCTGGGGCCAACGTCCTGACTTTC.

This chain's CDR3 is CASSSDRDQPQHF. The CDR3, as DNA: TGTGCCAGCAGCTCGGACAGGGACCAGCCCCAGCATTTT. This rearrangement joins TRBV6-1 to TRBJ1-5, with 8 bases fitting TRBD1. With V trimmed by 6 bases and J by 7 bases, 5 bases remained unmatched. The germline V gene encodes CDR1 MNHNS and CDR2 SASEGT. The CDR3 length is 13 residues.

By sample share, this clone is medium-sized. The rearrangement links TRBV9 to TRBJ2-1; D unresolved. This CDR3 contains 15 residues. With 0 bases removed from V and 4 bases from J, the gap between germline ends came to 11 bases. Germline V lookup: CDR1 SGDLS, CDR2 YYNGEE. Written as DNA, the CDR3 is TGTGCCAGCAGCGTAGCCCCGGACCATTACAATGAGCAGTTCTTC. Its translation: CASSVAPDHYNEQFF.

This clone has ten or more counts. V is TRBV5-4 and J is TRBJ2-6; possible D gene TRBD1, 6 bases. Looked up from germline, CDR1 is SGHNT and CDR2 is YYREEE (reference sequence). The CDR3 has 17 residues. V lost 6 bases to trimming and J lost 0 bases, with 16 bases between them. The CDR3, as DNA: TGTGCCAGCACCTTAGTGTGGGGGCTCTCTGGGGCCAACGTCCTGACTTTC. It codes for CASTLVWGLSGANVLTF.

About this clone itself: The junction departs from the called germline gene at one end, perhaps through a read error. The genes are TRBV27 and TRBJ2-5; 8 bases map to TRBD1. This CDR3 is built from 16 residues. Germline-derived CDR1 and CDR2 are MNHEY and SMNVEV (reference sequence). The CDR3 DNA reads as TGTGCCAGCAGTCTATCCAGGGGGCTTCGGGCGGAGACCCAGTACTTC. It is translated as CASSLSRGLRAETQYF.

This clone has ten or more counts. This chain connects TRBV28 to TRBJ1-2; D unresolved. The CDR3 has 11 residues. The ends were cut back, 3 bases at V and 7 bases at J, with 6 bases in the middle. Germline V CDR1 and CDR2: MDHEN, SYDVKM. As DNA, the CDR3 is TGTGCCAGCAGTTTGTCCAGTGGCTACACCTTC. Translating it yields CASSLSSGYTF.

There are many counts of this clone. The chain uses TRBV20-1 and TRBJ1-2, with 9 positions matching TRBD1. V dropped 3 bases and J dropped 6; count of bases not matched to a gene: 11. Germline CDR1 DFQATT, CDR2 SNEGSKA (reference sequence). The length of the CDR3 is 15 residues. The CDR3 nucleotides are TGCAGTGCTAGGGACCGCGGGACAGGGAGGCATGGCTACACCTTC. Its protein is CSARDRGTGRHGYTF.

Notes on this clone: This sample includes further DNA sequences coding for the same CDR3. The chain carries TRBV28 and TRBJ2-3, with no clear D. With 3 bases removed from V and 0 bases from J, the gap between germline ends came to 16 bases. The CDR3 runs to 17 residues. In germline, CDR1 is MDHEN, CDR2 SYDVKM. The CDR3 nucleotides read TGTGCCAGCAGTTTTCTTGTGGTTGGGATTAGCACAGATACGCAGTATTTT. Amino acid sequence: CASSFLVVGISTDTQYF. The full variable domain, completed using reference TRBV28 and TRBJ2-3, is DVKVTQSSRYLVKRTGEKVFLECVQDMDHENMFWYRQDPGLGLRLIYFSYDVKMKEKGDIPEGYSVSREKKERFSLILESASTNQTSMYLCASSFLVVGISTDTQYFGPGTRLTVL.

The genes are TRBV28 and TRBJ2-5, with 9 bases identical to TRBD1. J gave up 5 bases and V 3 bases, and 7 bases lay outside the gene matches. The germline V gene has CDR1 MDHEN and CDR2 SYDVKM. The CDR3 is 15 residues long. CDR3 sequence (DNA): TGTGCCAGCAGTTTGGGGGGACAGGGATTGGAGACCCAGTACTTC. Protein: CASSLGGQGLETQYF.

The sample holds many counts of this clone. A much more abundant neighbour one base away suggests this may be a read error. This CDR3 is also generated by other DNA sequences in the sample. The chain combines TRBV19 with TRBJ1-3; unclear D gene. CDR3 size: 10 residues. Germline V CDR1 and CDR2: LNHDA, SQIVND (reference sequence). The CDR3 DNA follows: TGTGCTGCTCCAGGAAACACCATATATTTT. Its translation is CAAPGNTIYF.

The rearrangement uses TRBV6-1 and TRBJ2-7, with D tentatively TRBD1 (6 bases). This CDR3 is built from 12 residues. The V gene lost 4 bases and the J gene lost 6 bases, with 10 bases spanning the gap. Per germline, CDR1 MNHNS and CDR2 SASEGT. CDR3 DNA: TGTGCCAGCAGTGGACCAGGGGTCGAGCAGTACTTC. Its protein is CASSGPGVEQYF.